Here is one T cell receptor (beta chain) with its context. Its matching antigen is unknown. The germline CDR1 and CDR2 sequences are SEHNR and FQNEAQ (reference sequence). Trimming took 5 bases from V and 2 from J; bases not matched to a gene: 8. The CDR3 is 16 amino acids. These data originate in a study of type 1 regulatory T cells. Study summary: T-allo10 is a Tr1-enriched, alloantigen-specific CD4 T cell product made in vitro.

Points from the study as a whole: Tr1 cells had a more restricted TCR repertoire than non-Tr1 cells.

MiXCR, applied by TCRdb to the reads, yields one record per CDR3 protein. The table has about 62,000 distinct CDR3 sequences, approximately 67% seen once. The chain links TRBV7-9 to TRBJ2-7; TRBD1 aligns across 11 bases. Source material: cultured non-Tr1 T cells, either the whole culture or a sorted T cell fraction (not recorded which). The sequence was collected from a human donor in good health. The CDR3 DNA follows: TGTGCCAGCAGCCTACAAGGGGGACAGGGGGCCTACGAGCAGTACTTC. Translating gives CASSLQGGQGAYEQYF.